This TCR beta chain was sequenced in a study of OX40 agonist ivuxolimab in advanced cancers. A word on this clone: Its target is unknown.

Baseline was the first blood sampling point, followed by cycle 4 day 1 and cycle 7 day 1. The J segment lost 4 bases and the V segment lost 0 bases, leaving 7 bases of the junction unmatched. This CDR3 spans 16 amino acids. The germline gives CDR1 SGHRS, CDR2 YFSETQ. Here immunoSEQ multiplex PCR was the method, and the copy in TCRdb shows in-frame clones only, minus some. Altogether fewer than 80,000 clones are present, roughly four fifths being singletons, with the ten largest covering less than 3.5%. Study findings and constraints: On average, a greater number of expanded clones characterised CD8+ T cells relative to CD4+. CD4+ and CD8+ T cells in blood underwent clonal expansion by week 6 at 0.1 to 3.0 mg/kg. Low normalized T-cell clonal expansion was also seen in some nonresponders.

The clonotype comes from an adult with an advanced solid tumor such as melanoma, head and neck, liver or kidney cancer. This sample comprised CD4+ or CD8+ T cells sorted from blood, obtained in a trial of the OX40 agonist ivuxolimab. The chain carries TRBV5-1 and TRBJ2-3; 8 positions match TRBD2. The CDR3 region is CASSLAGSGEPDTQYF. The CDR3 DNA is TGCGCCAGCAGCTTGGCGGGTAGCGGGGAACCAGATACGCAGTATTTT.